This record concerns one T cell receptor beta chain sequence. Its antigen is not known. V gave up 4 bases and J gave up 4 bases; unmatched junction bases: 6. This CDR3 is built from 15 residues. Germline lookup yields CDR1 SQVTM and CDR2 ANQGSEA. This sample was taken from a study of T cell responses to AZD1222 COVID-19 vaccine. The overall study: It was second doses at about 4 or about 12 weeks that were pooled.

Study findings and constraints: Baseline antibody screening turned up just six seropositive AZD1222 recipients.

The assay was immunoSEQ multiplex PCR, and TCRdb's table has in-frame clones only and misses some. The sample has about 110,000 clones; about 86% are singletons. The chain couples TRBV29-1 to TRBJ2-3; 12 bases agree with TRBD2. Sequencing was performed on peripheral blood, taken on day 0 of AZD1222 vaccination. The receptor was derived from an adult in good health. CDR3 protein: CSVGGLAGGADTQYF. CDR3 coding DNA: TGCAGCGTTGGCGGCCTAGCGGGGGGGGCAGATACGCAGTATTTT.